Below, 30 T cell receptor beta chains from the same sample are listed, as sequenced in a study of T cell responses to AZD1222 COVID-19 vaccine (dated by TCRdb to the early 2020s). Receptor amplification or capture employed the immunoSEQ multiplex PCR assay. The clones in this table, taken by TCRdb from immuneACCESS, are in-frame only. Not every clone is retained; where verified, under half of the shortfall comes from an unresolved V gene, and the cause of the rest is unknown. A total of roughly 150,000 clones appear in this sample, over 90% of them only once. Of the sample, about 1.6% falls within the top ten clones. Reading the label with the study, this specimen's time point is: about 28 days (+/-7) after the second vaccine dose. The starting material was peripheral blood, obtained 28 days after the second AZD1222 dose. The receptors were sampled from an adult who received the AZD1222 COVID-19 vaccine.

The chain combines TRBV5-5 with TRBJ2-2; D not resolved. Germline V gene lookup returns CDR1 SGHKS and CDR2 YYEKEE (reference sequence). Trimming took off 4 bases at V and 0 bases at J, with 7 bases between the two ends. The CDR3 has 14 residues. CDR3 sequence: CASSPATNTGELFF. The CDR3 DNA sequence: TGTGCCAGCAGCCCGGCTACGAACACCGGGGAGCTGTTTTTT.

The chain uses TRBV3-1 (or the pseudogene TRBV3-2) and TRBJ2-2, with 7 nucleotides matching TRBD2. Trimming removed 4 bases from V and 3 bases from J; junction bases left unmatched: 8. The CDR3 is 16 residues long. CDR1 is LGHDT, CDR2 YNNKEL, per germline (reference sequence). The CDR3 spells CASSPIGAGDTGELFF. The CDR3 nucleotides are TGTGCCAGCAGCCCCATCGGGGCGGGGGACACCGGGGAGCTGTTTTTT.

In its sample, this clone was seen once. The chain links TRBV6-5 to TRBJ2-3, with D tentatively TRBD2 (6 bases). Per the germline V gene, CDR1 is MNHEY and CDR2 is SVGAGI. Trimming took off 2 bases at V and 4 bases at J, with 13 bases between the two ends. There are 15 residues in the CDR3. The CDR3 coding sequence is TGTGCCAGCAGTTACACGACTAGTACGGCAGATACGCAGTATTTT. Amino acids: CASSYTTSTADTQYF.

CDR3 nucleotide sequence: TGTGCCAGCAGCCCACCGACTAGGCTTCTTGAGACCCAGTACTTC. Residues: CASSPPTRLLETQYF. This chain connects TRBV6-5 to TRBJ2-5; perhaps TRBD2 as D (6 bases). V was cut by 6 bases and J by 5 bases, with 19 bases left in between. The CDR3 has 15 amino acids. Per the germline V gene, CDR1 is MNHEY and CDR2 is SVGAGI.

The chain has TRBV29-1 and TRBJ1-1; D uncertain. The CDR3 runs 12 residues. Germline V gene lookup returns CDR1 SQVTM and CDR2 ANQGSEA. V was clipped by 8 bases and J by 1 base, with 11 bases between them. The CDR3 region is CSTEGRNTEAFF. Here the CDR3 DNA reads TGCAGCACCGAGGGCAGGAACACTGAAGCTTTCTTT.

The rearrangement uses TRBV30 and TRBJ1-1; D is perhaps TRBD1 (5 bases). CDR3 length: 13 amino acids. The V and J ends lost 5 bases and 4 bases respectively, with 14 bases between them. CDR1 is GTSNPN and CDR2 is SVGIG in the germline V gene (reference sequence). The CDR3 loop reads CAWLAGLGTEAFF. The CDR3 DNA reads as TGTGCCTGGCTCGCAGGGTTGGGCACTGAAGCTTTCTTT.

This clone was seen just once. The V and J genes are TRBV2 and TRBJ1-6; no clear D. Trimming shortened V by 7 bases and J by 13 bases, and 11 bases separated the two germline ends. CDR3 length equals 11 residues. Germline-derived CDR1 and CDR2 are SNHLY and FYNNEI. The CDR3 here is CASTDRTPLHF. The CDR3 nucleotides read TGTGCCAGCACCGACCGAACCCCCCTCCACTTT.

This rearrangement joins TRBV7-2 to TRBJ1-1, with unresolved D. This CDR3 contains 12 residues. Germline CDR1 reads SGHTA; CDR2 reads FQGNSA. Deletions cut 2 bases from V and 10 bases from J, with 11 bases between. The DNA of the CDR3 is TGTGCCAGCAGCTTATCGGGGTTACGAGCTTTCTTT. Its translation is CASSLSGLRAFF.

This clone showed up just once. V is TRBV27 and J is TRBJ1-1; D is ambiguous. V gave up 6 bases and J gave up 0 bases, with 17 bases separating them. Germline V CDR1 and CDR2: MNHEY, SMNVEV (reference sequence). The CDR3 has 16 residues. The CDR3 region has the DNA TGTGCCAGCAGCCGTGTGGCAACCTTCATGAACACTGAAGCTTTCTTT. It encodes CASSRVATFMNTEAFF.

The gene calls are TRBV5-1 and TRBJ1-1, with a weak D call TRBD1 (5 bases). The V gene lost 4 bases and the J gene lost 4 bases, with 14 bases spanning the gap. CDR3 length: 14 residues. From germline, CDR1 is SGHRS and CDR2 YFSETQ. The CDR3 sequence: CASSRLGGVTEAFF. CDR3 nucleotide sequence: TGCGCCAGCAGCCGGTTGGGGGGAGTCACTGAAGCTTTCTTT.

This chain links TRBV2 with TRBJ2-2, with D unclear. V was shortened by 7 bases and J by 7 bases, with 22 bases between the two germline ends. The CDR3 has 16 amino acids. CDR1 and CDR2 (germline): SNHLY, FYNNEI. CDR3: CASTYQGRDIGGELFF. CDR3 nucleotides: TGTGCCAGCACGTACCAAGGAAGGGATATCGGCGGGGAGCTGTTTTTT.

This clone was picked up one time. The chain has TRBV2 and TRBJ2-7; D is uncertain. This CDR3 is built from 13 residues. Germline CDR1 reads SNHLY; CDR2 reads FYNNEI. Deletions cut 6 bases from V and 1 base from J, with 10 bases between. CDR3 coding DNA: TGTGCCAGCAGGGACCGGGCTTCCTACGAGCAGTACTTC. It codes for CASRDRASYEQYF.

This sequence joins TRBV18 and TRBJ2-7, with TRBD1 matching 8 bases. The junction had 5 bases not matched to a gene; V was cut back by 0 bases and J by 7 bases. The germline CDR1 and CDR2 sequences are KGHSH and LQKENI. The CDR3 length is 14 residues. CDR3 DNA sequence: TGTGCCAGCTCACCACCGGGCAGGGGGCGAGAGCAGTACTTC. Amino acids: CASSPPGRGREQYF.

The chain links TRBV9 to TRBJ2-3; D not certain. This CDR3 spans 13 amino acids. Germline V gives CDR1 SGDLS, CDR2 YYNGEE. V was pared by 0 bases and J by 5 bases, with 7 bases between. The CDR3 DNA is TGTGCCAGCAGCGTAGGGGGAAGAGATACGCAGTATTTT. Encoded protein: CASSVGGRDTQYF.

This chain joins TRBV7-9 and TRBJ2-7; 9 bases are a match to TRBD1. The germline CDR1 and CDR2 sequences are SEHNR and FQNEAQ (reference sequence). The CDR3 sequence is 14 residues long. V shed 2 bases, J shed 3 bases, and the junction held 2 bases outside the gene matches. CDR3 loop: CASSLWDRVYEQYF. DNA for the CDR3: TGTGCCAGCAGCTTATGGGACAGGGTCTACGAGCAGTACTTC.

This clone was recorded a few times. The chain recombines TRBV4-2 with TRBJ2-3, with 12 bases matching TRBD2. The J segment lost 0 bases and the V segment lost 5 bases, leaving 12 bases of the junction unmatched. Looked up from germline, CDR1 is LGHNA and CDR2 is YNFKEQ. The CDR3 runs to 19 residues. The CDR3 region has the DNA TGTGCCAGCAGCAAAAGACTCCCCACTAGCGGGGGGAGCACAGATACGCAGTATTTT. Translation gives CASSKRLPTSGGSTDTQYF.

The chain combines TRBV7-2 with TRBJ2-1; 13 bases match TRBD2. The V gene's germline CDR1 is SGHTA and CDR2 FQGNSA. Trimming cost V 1 base and J 0 bases; bases outside gene matches: 6. CDR3 length: 19 amino acids. CDR3 amino acids: CASSLGLAGGQRSYNEQFF. The CDR3, as DNA: TGTGCCAGCAGCTTAGGACTAGCGGGGGGACAGCGCTCCTACAATGAGCAGTTCTTC.

The chain recombines TRBV7-2 with TRBJ1-1, with D tentatively TRBD1 (5 bases). The V gene's germline CDR1 is SGHTA and CDR2 FQGNSA. This CDR3 comprises 14 residues. Trimming shortened V by 5 bases and J by 4 bases, and 14 bases separated the two germline ends. The CDR3 spells CASSGVGGGTEAFF. CDR3 nucleotides: TGTGCCAGCAGCGGGGTGGGCGGGGGCACTGAAGCTTTCTTT.

The genes are TRBV7-2 and TRBJ2-2; TRBD2 agrees at 8 bases. V lost 6 bases and J lost 1; bases outside the gene matches: 7. This CDR3 comprises 16 residues. Germline CDR1 reads SGHTA; CDR2 reads FQGNSA. The CDR3 region has the DNA TGTGCCAGCAGTCCGGCGGGGGGACGGAACACCGGGGAGCTGTTTTTT. Translating gives CASSPAGGRNTGELFF.

The chain has TRBV27 and TRBJ2-7; D may be TRBD1 (6 bases). The CDR3 has 14 residues. V was trimmed by 7 bases and J by 0 bases, leaving 13 bases between them. From germline, CDR1 is MNHEY and CDR2 SMNVEV (reference sequence). This chain's CDR3 is CASKGGGVSYEQYF. In DNA, the CDR3 is TGTGCCAGCAAAGGGGGTGGGGTCTCCTACGAGCAGTACTTC.

The chain joins TRBV5-4 to TRBJ1-2; 7 bases map to TRBD1. The length of the CDR3 is 14 residues. Germline assignment: CDR1 SGHNT and CDR2 YYREEE (reference sequence). The junction had 1 base not matched to a gene; V was cut back by 1 base and J by 1 base. The CDR3 protein is CASSLWDSNYGYTF. For the CDR3, the DNA is TGTGCCAGCAGCTTGTGGGACAGTAACTATGGCTACACCTTC.

The chain employs TRBV7-9 and TRBJ1-4; TRBD1 is a possible D gene (6 bases). This CDR3 is built from 15 residues. V lost 4 bases and J lost 6, with 15 bases in between. Germline V gives CDR1 SEHNR, CDR2 FQNEAQ (reference sequence). The CDR3 loop reads CASSSPGQGHEKLFF. In nucleotides, the CDR3 is TGTGCCAGCAGCTCCCCCGGCCAGGGGCATGAAAAACTGTTTTTT. Looking up the rest from reference TRBV7-9 and TRBJ1-4 gives the full variable domain: DTGVSQNPRHKITKRGQNVTFRCDPISEHNRLYWYRQTLGQGPEFLTYFQNEAQLEKSRLLSDRFSAERPKGSFSTLEIQRTEQGDSAMYLCASSSPGQGHEKLFFGSGTQLSVL.

The rearrangement joins TRBV6-5 to TRBJ2-5; 7 bases line up with TRBD1. This CDR3 contains 13 residues. Trimming took 8 bases from V and 2 from J; bases not matched to a gene: 5. Germline V gives CDR1 MNHEY, CDR2 SVGAGI. The CDR3 region is CASRDSGQETQYF. The DNA for the CDR3 is TGTGCCAGCCGGGACAGCGGACAAGAGACCCAGTACTTC.

The rearrangement joins TRBV30 to TRBJ1-1, with 8 nucleotides matching TRBD1. Unmatched junction bases numbered 5, after V lost 1 base and J lost 4 bases. Germline-derived CDR1 and CDR2 are GTSNPN and SVGIG (reference sequence). There are 14 residues in the CDR3. As DNA, the CDR3 is TGTGCCTGGAGTGCAGGGGGCTGGGGCACTGAAGCTTTCTTT. Its translation: CAWSAGGWGTEAFF.

The chain joins TRBV6-4 to TRBJ1-4, with D uncertain. Between the trimmed V and J ends, which lost 8 bases and 7 bases, there was a span of 14 bases. Germline lookup yields CDR1 MRHNA and CDR2 SNTAGT. The CDR3 extends over 13 amino acids. The CDR3 reads CASGSGFAEKLFF. CDR3 in DNA: TGTGCCAGCGGCAGTGGCTTTGCTGAAAAACTGTTTTTT.

This clone was counted once. V usage is TRBV5-1 and J usage is TRBJ1-6; D is unclear. The CDR3 sequence is 13 residues long. V gave up 0 bases and J gave up 13 bases, with 11 bases separating them. Germline CDR1 reads SGHRS; CDR2 reads YFSETQ. CDR3 coding DNA: TGCGCCAGCAGCTTGGCAAATCACGGGCCCCTCCACTTT. Protein sequence: CASSLANHGPLHF.

This chain joins TRBV3-1 (or the pseudogene TRBV3-2) and TRBJ1-1, with TRBD1 as a possible D gene (5 bases). Germline lookup yields CDR1 LGHDT and CDR2 YNNKEL (reference sequence). This CDR3 has 13 amino acids. Trimming pared 1 base from V and 7 bases from J, leaving 10 bases between. CDR3 DNA sequence: TGTGCCAGCAGCCAAGTTCCGAGGGGTGAAGCTTTCTTT. This codes for CASSQVPRGEAFF.

The gene calls are TRBV2 and TRBJ1-1; tentatively, D is TRBD1 (5 bases). CDR1 is SNHLY, CDR2 FYNNEI, per germline. V lost 5 bases and J lost 5, with 15 bases in between. The CDR3 runs to 14 residues. CDR3: CASSKQELSTEAFF. In nucleotides, the CDR3 is TGTGCCAGCAGTAAACAGGAGTTGAGTACTGAAGCTTTCTTT.

The rearrangement links TRBV7-3 to TRBJ1-1; 7 positions agree with TRBD1. In germline, CDR1 is SGHTA, CDR2 FQGTGA. Trimming took 7 bases from V and 5 from J; bases not matched to a gene: 7. The CDR3 sequence is 13 residues long. CDR3 loop: CASTRDSGTEAFF. The CDR3 nucleotides read TGTGCCAGCACTAGGGACAGCGGAACTGAAGCTTTCTTT.

The chain links TRBV28 to TRBJ2-7; 10 bases map to TRBD1. CDR1 and CDR2 (germline): MDHEN, SYDVKM. V was clipped by 7 bases and J by 2 bases; unmatched bases: 5. The CDR3 is 14 residues long. The CDR3 protein is CASKTTGGTYEQYF. The CDR3 DNA reads TGTGCCAGCAAAACGACAGGGGGCACCTACGAGCAGTACTTC.